These 22 T cell receptor beta chains originate from one sample sequenced in a study of TIL therapy for anti-PD-1-resistant metastatic lung cancer. Time point defined: pre-treatment sample, taken before nivolumab and TIL therapy. The immunoSEQ assay was v3. Clones were read by immunoSEQ multiplex PCR, and TCRdb kept only the in-frame ones, dropping some. Altogether 55,000 to 60,000 clones are present, over 70% being singletons, with the ten largest covering 1.8%. The material sequenced was blood, taken at baseline. The source is a person aged 25 to 85 with non-small cell lung cancer.

This chain links TRBV28 with TRBJ1-4, with D possibly being TRBD1 (5 bases). CDR1 is MDHEN and CDR2 is SYDVKM in the germline V gene. V gave up 4 bases and J gave up 0 bases, with 9 bases separating them. The CDR3 is 15 residues long. Written as DNA, the CDR3 is TGTGCCAGCAGTTCGACAGTTCCAACTAATGAAAAACTGTTTTTT. It yields the protein CASSSTVPTNEKLFF.

This chain links TRBV30 with TRBJ1-2, with D unresolved. From germline, CDR1 is GTSNPN and CDR2 SVGIG (reference sequence). CDR3 length equals 14 residues. Trimming took 0 bases from V and 3 from J, leaving 11 bases between them. CDR3 coding DNA: TGTGCCTGGAGTGTTGGACTAAGGGACTATGGCTACACCTTC. Translating gives CAWSVGLRDYGYTF.

This rearrangement joins TRBV14 to TRBJ1-1; no definite D call. Trimming pared 4 bases from V and 0 bases from J, leaving 6 bases between. The germline CDR1 and CDR2 sequences are SGHDN and FVKESK. The CDR3 contains 13 residues. The CDR3 spells CASSLALNTEAFF. The CDR3 DNA reads as TGTGCCAGCAGCCTTGCGTTGAACACTGAAGCTTTCTTT.

The table lists this clone with a few counts. The chain uses TRBV11-2 and TRBJ2-7; D is ambiguous. CDR1 is SGHAT, CDR2 FQNNGV, per germline. CDR3 length equals 15 residues. The V end lost 0 bases, the J end lost 3 bases, and 12 bases lay between the germline ends. This CDR3 reads CASSLDQQTRYEQYF. CDR3 DNA: TGTGCCAGCAGCTTAGATCAGCAGACCCGCTACGAGCAGTACTTC.

This chain uses TRBV28 with TRBJ2-7, with TRBD1 identical over 8 bases. The V gene's germline CDR1 is MDHEN and CDR2 SYDVKM. This CDR3 spans 14 amino acids. Trimming removed 7 bases from V and 4 bases from J; junction bases left unmatched: 9. The CDR3 bases are TGTGCCAGCAACGTTCCCGGACAGGGTTACGAGCAGTACTTC. Its translation is CASNVPGQGYEQYF.

The chain carries TRBV29-1 and TRBJ2-7; D uncertain. V was cut by 3 bases and J by 0 bases, with 9 bases left in between. Germline CDR1 is SQVTM and CDR2 is ANQGSEA. This CDR3 is built from 13 residues. CDR3 sequence: CSVDHLGSYEQYF. The CDR3 DNA follows: TGCAGCGTTGATCACCTGGGCTCCTACGAGCAGTACTTC.

The CDR3, as DNA: TGTGCCAGCAATGCCAAGGACAGCGCAAATTCACCCCTCCACTTT. This codes for CASNAKDSANSPLHF. V and J are TRBV6-1 and TRBJ1-6, with D possibly TRBD1 on 6 matching bases. Trimming removed 7 bases from V and 7 bases from J, with 17 bases in between. Germline CDR1 MNHNS, CDR2 SASEGT. This CDR3 comprises 15 residues.

The chain has TRBV11-2 and TRBJ2-1; 7 bases align to TRBD2. CDR1 and CDR2 (germline): SGHAT, FQNNGV. Trimming at V came to 1 base and at J to 4 bases, leaving 13 bases not matched to a gene. The CDR3 contains 18 residues. The CDR3 DNA reads as TGTGCCAGCAGCTTAGGCCCCCGTTTCGCCGGGGGGTACAATGAGCAGTTCTTC. Amino acid sequence: CASSLGPRFAGGYNEQFF. The variable domain in full, completed from reference TRBV11-2 and TRBJ2-1, reads EAGVAQSPRYKIIEKRQSVAFWCNPISGHATLYWYQQILGQGPKLLIQFQNNGVVDDSQLPKDRFSAERLKGVDSTLKIQPAKLEDSAVYLCASSLGPRFAGGYNEQFFGPGTRLTVL.

V gene TRBV6-5 combines with J gene TRBJ1-1; D ambiguous. This CDR3 spans 16 amino acids. The V end lost 0 bases, the J end lost 3 bases, and 14 bases lay between the germline ends. CDR1 and CDR2 (germline): MNHEY, SVGAGI. DNA for the CDR3: TGTGCCAGCAGTTACTCCTCGGGCCCGGGAGACACTGAAGCTTTCTTT. Residues: CASSYSSGPGDTEAFF.

The CDR3 DNA reads as TGTGCCAGCGGCATCGGCAGGAGCGAGACCCAGTACTTC. Protein: CASGIGRSETQYF. The chain couples TRBV28 to TRBJ2-5; D gene unclear. CDR1 is MDHEN and CDR2 is SYDVKM in the germline V gene. V lost 8 bases to trimming and J lost 5 bases, with 15 bases between them. The CDR3 is 13 residues long.

The table lists this clone with a few counts. The chain combines TRBV2 with TRBJ2-1; either TRBD1 or TRBD2 may supply D (6 bases each). The ends were cut back, 8 bases at V and 9 bases at J, with 17 bases in the middle. The germline gives CDR1 SNHLY, CDR2 FYNNEI. The CDR3 sequence is 13 residues long. DNA for the CDR3: TGTGCCAGCCGGAGGGAGTTAGGGGGTGAGCAGTTCTTC. Amino acid sequence: CASRRELGGEQFF.

The chain recombines TRBV7-9 with TRBJ1-2, with no clear D. Germline V gene lookup returns CDR1 SEHNR and CDR2 FQNEAQ (reference sequence). The germline V and J ends were trimmed by 10 bases and 6 bases, with 6 bases remaining between them. The CDR3 length is 9 residues. DNA of the CDR3: TGTGCCATCTTGGATGGCTACACCTTC. The encoded protein is CAILDGYTF.

This clone showed up just once. The genes are TRBV28 and TRBJ1-1; D may be TRBD1 (6 bases). The CDR3 covers 14 residues. V was clipped by 7 bases and J by 1 base, with 13 bases between them. In germline, CDR1 is MDHEN, CDR2 SYDVKM. The CDR3 DNA is TGTGCCAGCACCATAGGGGGGAAGAACACTGAAGCTTTCTTT. It yields the protein CASTIGGKNTEAFF.

J is TRBJ1-3 and V is TRBV29-1; D perhaps matches TRBD1 (5 bases). The CDR3 loop spans 20 amino acids. V was trimmed by 0 bases and J by 0 bases, leaving 24 bases between them. Germline V gene sequence: CDR1 SQVTM, CDR2 ANQGSEA. CDR3 nucleotides: TGCAGCGTTGAAGATAGGGGTGCAGGTCAAGAACGAAACTCTGGAAACACCATATATTTT. It encodes CSVEDRGAGQERNSGNTIYF.

V and J are TRBV5-1 and TRBJ2-2; 8 bases align to TRBD1. This CDR3 comprises 16 residues. Germline lookup yields CDR1 SGHRS and CDR2 YFSETQ. Trimming removed 1 base from V and 5 bases from J; junction bases left unmatched: 7. The CDR3 bases are TGCGCCAGCAGCTTGAGCAGGGGGCCGGCTACCGGGGAGCTGTTTTTT. This gives the protein CASSLSRGPATGELFF.

Only a few counts were recorded for this clone. This sequence joins TRBV7-9 and TRBJ1-2, with TRBD1 as a possible D gene (5 bases). CDR1 and CDR2 from the germline V gene are SEHNR and FQNEAQ (reference sequence). Between the trimmed V and J ends, which lost 5 bases and 4 bases, there was a span of 14 bases. CDR3 length: 14 amino acids. The DNA for the CDR3 is TGTGCCAGCAGCCGCATCCAGGGTCTCTATGGCTACACCTTC. It encodes CASSRIQGLYGYTF. Looking up the rest from reference TRBV7-9 and TRBJ1-2 gives the full variable domain: DTGVSQNPRHKITKRGQNVTFRCDPISEHNRLYWYRQTLGQGPEFLTYFQNEAQLEKSRLLSDRFSAERPKGSFSTLEIQRTEQGDSAMYLCASSRIQGLYGYTFGSGTRLTVV.

This clone was seen a single time. V and J are TRBV7-9 and TRBJ1-4; D is unresolved. V lost 5 bases, J lost 8 bases, and 9 bases lay in between. This CDR3 comprises 12 residues. From germline, CDR1 is SEHNR and CDR2 FQNEAQ (reference sequence). CDR3 in amino acids: CASSPGREKLFF. The CDR3 nucleotides read TGTGCCAGCAGCCCAGGACGGGAAAAACTGTTTTTT.

This clone was observed a single time. The chain uses TRBV7-9 and TRBJ2-5; TRBD2 agrees at 9 bases. CDR1 is SEHNR, CDR2 FQNEAQ, per germline (reference sequence). The J segment lost 4 bases and the V segment lost 7 bases, leaving 10 bases of the junction unmatched. The CDR3 consists of 15 residues. Written as DNA, the CDR3 is TGTGCCAGCACCCCAGGAAATAGCGGGGGAGAGACCCAGTACTTC. This translates into CASTPGNSGGETQYF.

The V call is TRBV7-2, the J call TRBJ1-3, with D possibly TRBD1 on 5 matching bases. Trimming cost V 4 bases and J 0 bases, with 10 bases left between them. The CDR3 is 15 residues long. The germline gives CDR1 SGHTA, CDR2 FQGNSA. As DNA, the CDR3 is TGTGCCAGCAGCTCACAGGTACTCTCTGGAAACACCATATATTTT. This encodes CASSSQVLSGNTIYF.

This clone was seen more than once but under ten times. This sequence joins TRBV7-2 and TRBJ2-7; perhaps TRBD1 as D (6 bases). The CDR3 has 13 residues. The V end was cut by 3 bases, the J end by 2 bases, with 8 bases between. Germline CDR1 is SGHTA and CDR2 is FQGNSA. DNA for the CDR3: TGTGCCAGCAGCTTGGACAGAGCCTACGAGCAGTACTTC. Translated: CASSLDRAYEQYF. The entire variable domain, with the rest obtained from reference TRBV7-2 and TRBJ2-7, is as follows: GAGVSQSPSNKVTEKGKDVELRCDPISGHTALYWYRQSLGQGLEFLIYFQGNSAPDKSGLPSDRFSAERTGGSVSTLTIQRTQQEDSAVYLCASSLDRAYEQYFGPGTRLTVT.

The J gene is TRBJ1-4, the V gene TRBV11-3; no clear D gene. Germline-derived CDR1 and CDR2 are SGHNT and YENEEA. V lost 0 bases and J lost 10, with 15 bases in between. CDR3 length equals 15 residues. The CDR3 nucleotides are TGTGCCAGCAGCTTAGACCCCCCGCCTTTTGGAAAACTGTTTTTT. Translating it yields CASSLDPPPFGKLFF.

The V call is TRBV29-1, the J call TRBJ2-1; D is uncertain. The V end lost 3 bases, the J end lost 2 bases, and 14 bases lay between the germline ends. CDR1 and CDR2 (germline): SQVTM, ANQGSEA. This CDR3 comprises 15 residues. The CDR3 sequence: CSVEGESETYNEQFF. The CDR3 DNA reads TGCAGCGTTGAGGGCGAGTCAGAGACCTACAATGAGCAGTTCTTC.